This T cell receptor (beta chain) stems from a study of T cell responses to AZD1222 COVID-19 vaccine. Study-level points and caveats: White British donors predominated, females outnumbered males, and clonal diversity was possibly underestimated. Only a handful of AZD1222 recipients tested seropositive at baseline. Increased Spike-specific TCR breadth and depth were observed after two AZD1222 doses.

The analysis combined second doses at about 4 or about 12 weeks. The CDR3 runs to 12 residues. V was trimmed by 8 bases and J by 4 bases, leaving 6 bases between them. Looked up from germline, CDR1 is MNHEY and CDR2 is SMNVEV (reference sequence). As to this clone: Its target is unknown.

Method: immunoSEQ multiplex PCR; TCRdb's copy keeps in-frame clones and lacks some. Here the sample spans about 140,000 clones, 88% being singletons. The sequencing here drew on peripheral blood, taken 28 days after the second AZD1222 dose. This TCR derives from an adult who received the AZD1222 COVID-19 vaccine. The chain carries TRBV27 and TRBJ2-6; D not resolved. The CDR3 is CASSYGANVLTF. CDR3 nucleotide sequence: TGTGCCAGCTCCTACGGGGCCAACGTCCTGACTTTC.